Listed below are T cell receptor beta chains from one sample, sequenced in a study of T cell clones after liver transplantation. TCRdb's copy holds only in-frame clones and misses some; the assay was immunoSEQ multiplex PCR. Found here are more than 15,000 clones, roughly 88% of them singletons; the top ten hold 13%. The specimen was CD8+ T cells from blood, collected before liver transplant. All receptors come from a human donor who received a liver transplant. Each CDR3 is given with its conserved first and last residue. The order of the fields is D gene, clone size, CDR3 length, J gene, V gene, CDR3 protein, CDR3 DNA. A D gene is named only where the DNA matches it firmly. Expanded clones get a size class; other rows say once, few or many, or leave the size out.

-	-	14	TRBJ1-1	TRBV27	CASSFRAGASEAFF	TGTGCCAGCAGTTTTAGGGCAGGGGCCTCTGAAGCTTTCTTT
-	few	14	TRBJ2-7	TRBV7-6	CASSLLGAGYEQYF	TGTGCCAGCAGCTTGTTGGGAGCCGGCTACGAGCAGTACTTC
-	-	15	TRBJ1-5	TRBV28	CASSLDGYSNQPQHF	TGTGCCAGCAGTTTAGACGGATATAGCAATCAGCCCCAGCATTTT
TRBD2	-	14	TRBJ2-2	TRBV28	CASISGLNTGELFF	TGTGCCAGCATTAGCGGGTTGAACACCGGGGAGCTGTTTTTT
-	-	13	TRBJ1-1	TRBV19	CASSSGLNTEAFF	TGTGCCAGTAGCTCAGGGTTGAACACTGAAGCTTTCTTT
-	-	16	TRBJ1-5	TRBV9	CASSVEGPGRNQPQHF	TGTGCCAGCAGCGTAGAGGGACCGGGGCGCAATCAGCCCCAGCATTTT
-	few	16	TRBJ1-5	TRBV5-6	CASSLRGAYSNQPQHF	TGTGCCAGCAGCTTACGAGGGGCTTATAGCAATCAGCCCCAGCATTTT
TRBD2	-	15	TRBJ2-5	TRBV30	CAWSGGEGTQETQYF	TGTGCCTGGAGTGGAGGGGAGGGGACCCAAGAGACCCAGTACTTC
-	-	15	TRBJ2-3	TRBV9	CASSGTSGIADTQYF	TGTGCCAGCAGCGGGACCTCCGGGATCGCAGATACGCAGTATTTT
TRBD1	-	15	TRBJ1-2	TRBV27	CASSFALGQGAGYTF	TGTGCCAGCAGTTTTGCTTTGGGGCAGGGGGCGGGCTACACCTTC
TRBD1	few	14	TRBJ1-5	TRBV6-5	CASRRTGRNQPQHF	TGTGCCAGCAGACGGACAGGCCGCAATCAGCCCCAGCATTTT
-	-	13	TRBJ1-1	TRBV19	CASSMMGGSEAFF	TGTGCCAGTAGTATGATGGGGGGCTCTGAAGCTTTCTTT
-	-	14	TRBJ1-3	TRBV28	CASRASGPGNTIYF	TGTGCCAGCCGGGCTTCAGGGCCTGGAAACACCATATATTTT
-	-	15	TRBJ1-5	TRBV19	CASSPPYLSNQPQHF	TGTGCCAGTAGTCCCCCCTATCTTAGCAATCAGCCCCAGCATTTT
TRBD1	-	15	TRBJ1-5	TRBV7-3	CASSPYEGARQPQHF	TGTGCCAGCAGCCCATACGAGGGGGCTAGGCAGCCCCAGCATTTT
-	-	14	TRBJ2-1	TRBV19	CASSIGSSYNEQFF	TGTGCCAGTAGTATAGGCAGTTCCTACAATGAGCAGTTCTTC
TRBD1	-	18	TRBJ2-7	TRBV15	CATSREEIRDRGSYEQYF	TGTGCCACCAGCAGAGAAGAAATAAGGGACAGGGGATCCTACGAGCAGTACTTC
-	-	16	TRBJ1-5	TRBV21-1	CASSKNRGQVTVAQHF	TGTGCCAGCAGCAAAAACCGGGGACAGGTAACAGTAGCCCAGCATTTT
-	-	13	TRBJ2-3	TRBV2	CASSDLSTDTQYF	TGTGCCAGCAGTGATCTTAGCACAGATACGCAGTATTTT
-	-	15	TRBJ1-1	TRBV19	CASSAQVFPSTEAFF	TGTGCCAGTAGTGCACAGGTCTTCCCTTCGACTGAAGCTTTCTTT
TRBD1	-	15	TRBJ2-7	TRBV5-1	CASSLGTGGRYEQYF	TGCGCCAGCAGCTTGGGGACAGGGGGCAGGTACGAGCAGTACTTC
-	once	15	TRBJ2-2	TRBV7-2	CASSLWKANTGELFF	TGTGCCAGCAGCTTATGGAAGGCAAACACCGGGGAGCTGTTTTTT
-	-	15	TRBJ1-2	TRBV4-3	CASSQAVASNYGYTF	TGCGCCAGCAGCCAAGCCGTGGCCTCTAACTATGGCTACACCTTC
TRBD1	once	16	TRBJ1-4	TRBV27	CASSPDRGPTNEKLFF	TGTGCCAGCAGTCCCGACAGGGGTCCAACTAATGAAAAACTGTTTTTT
-	-	16	TRBJ1-2	TRBV9	CASSVTPNRTNYGYTF	TGTGCCAGCAGCGTAACCCCAAACAGGACCAACTATGGCTACACCTTC
-	-	13	TRBJ2-1	TRBV11-2	CASSLGLGNEQFF	TGTGCCAGCAGCTTAGGACTGGGCAATGAGCAGTTCTTC
-	-	15	TRBJ1-5	TRBV27	CASSFKVDSGQPQHF	TGTGCCAGCAGTTTCAAGGTGGATAGTGGTCAGCCCCAGCATTTT
-	-	15	TRBJ1-1	TRBV9	CASSVVPGRSTEAFF	TGTGCCAGCAGCGTAGTCCCAGGGAGAAGCACTGAAGCTTTCTTT
-	-	15	TRBJ2-1	TRBV27	CASSSLDVLYNEQFF	TGTGCCAGCAGTTCCCTGGACGTGCTATACAATGAGCAGTTCTTC
-	-	14	TRBJ1-1	TRBV7-9	CASSFGPTGTGAFF	TGTGCCAGCAGCTTCGGACCGACCGGGACGGGAGCTTTCTTT
TRBD1	-	16	TRBJ2-7	TRBV4-1	CASSAWPGQGGEEQYF	TGCGCCAGCAGCGCTTGGCCGGGACAGGGAGGGGAGGAGCAGTACTTC